This TCR beta chain was recovered during a study of blood T cell repertoires in COVID-19. Study summary: Some COVID-19 samples were acute and others convalescent; all came from the United States, Italy and Spain. Sources were T cells, B-cell-depleted T cells, or PBMCs; the material itself was cDNA or gDNA.

Germline V gene lookup returns CDR1 SGHAT and CDR2 FQNNGV. The CDR3 is made up of 15 amino acids. V shed 5 bases and J 0 bases; nucleotides not matched to a gene: 3. In the original analysis: Reference gene primer amplification gave estimated nucleated cell counts. Sequencing was performed with immunoSEQ multiplex PCR; in TCRdb, only in-frame clones are kept and a portion is missing. That table furnishes V, J and clone size, whereas the DNA furnished D and trimming. This table holds roughly 130,000 clones, around 87% found once. The sequencing sample was made of peripheral blood. The rearrangement uses TRBV11-2 and TRBJ1-2; 10 bases match TRBD1. The receptor was derived from a woman aged 55-75 years with acute or convalescent COVID-19. The CDR3 region is CASSLGQGANYGYTF. Written as DNA, the CDR3 is TGTGCCAGCAGCCTCGGACAGGGGGCTAACTATGGCTACACCTTC. The full variable domain, rest sourced from reference TRBV11-2 and TRBJ1-2, is EAGVAQSPRYKIIEKRQSVAFWCNPISGHATLYWYQQILGQGPKLLIQFQNNGVVDDSQLPKDRFSAERLKGVDSTLKIQPAKLEDSAVYLCASSLGQGANYGYTFGSGTRLTVV.